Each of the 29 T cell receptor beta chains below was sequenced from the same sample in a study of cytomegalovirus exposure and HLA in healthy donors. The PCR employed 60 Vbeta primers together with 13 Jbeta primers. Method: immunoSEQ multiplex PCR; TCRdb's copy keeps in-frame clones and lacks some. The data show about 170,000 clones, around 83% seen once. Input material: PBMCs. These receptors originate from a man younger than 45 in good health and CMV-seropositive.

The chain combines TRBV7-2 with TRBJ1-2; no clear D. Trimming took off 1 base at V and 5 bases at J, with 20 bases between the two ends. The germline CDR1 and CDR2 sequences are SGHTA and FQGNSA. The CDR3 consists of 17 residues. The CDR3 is CASSLGSLSWREYGYTF. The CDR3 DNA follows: TGTGCCAGCAGCTTAGGTTCACTCAGCTGGCGGGAGTATGGCTACACCTTC.

The CDR3 region is CASRPTQGTEAFF. The CDR3 DNA reads as TGTGCCAGCAGACCCACTCAGGGGACCGAAGCTTTCTTT. The genes are TRBV6-6 and TRBJ1-1, with D possibly matching TRBD1 (6 bases). Germline lookup yields CDR1 MNHNY and CDR2 SVGAGI (reference sequence). This CDR3 has 13 amino acids. Trimming cost V 6 bases and J 8 bases, with 16 bases left between them.

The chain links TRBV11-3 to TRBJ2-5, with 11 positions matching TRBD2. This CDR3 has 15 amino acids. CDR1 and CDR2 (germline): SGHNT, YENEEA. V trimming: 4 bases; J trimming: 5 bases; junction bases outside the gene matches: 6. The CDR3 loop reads CASSSLLAGVETQYF. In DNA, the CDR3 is TGTGCCAGCAGCTCCTTACTAGCGGGAGTGGAGACCCAGTACTTC.

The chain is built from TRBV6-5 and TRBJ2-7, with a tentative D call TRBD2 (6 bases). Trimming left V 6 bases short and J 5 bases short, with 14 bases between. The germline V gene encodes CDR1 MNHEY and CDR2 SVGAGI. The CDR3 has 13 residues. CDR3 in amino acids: CASSRLSGDEQYF. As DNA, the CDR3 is TGTGCCAGCAGCCGACTTAGCGGTGACGAGCAGTACTTC.

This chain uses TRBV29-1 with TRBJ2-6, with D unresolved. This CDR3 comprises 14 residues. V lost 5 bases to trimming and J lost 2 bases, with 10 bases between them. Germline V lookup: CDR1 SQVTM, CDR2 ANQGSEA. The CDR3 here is CSVPVVPGANVLTF. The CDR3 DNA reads TGCAGCGTTCCAGTCGTGCCTGGGGCCAACGTCCTGACTTTC.

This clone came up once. The CDR3: CASSPDDRESNQPQHF. CDR3 nucleotide sequence: TGTGCCAGCAGCCCCGACGACAGGGAGAGCAATCAGCCCCAGCATTTT. The chain combines TRBV7-2 with TRBJ1-5, with 7 bases aligning to TRBD1. This CDR3 is 16 amino acids long. Germline assignment: CDR1 SGHTA and CDR2 FQGNSA. Unmatched junction bases numbered 8, after V lost 5 bases and J lost 1 base.

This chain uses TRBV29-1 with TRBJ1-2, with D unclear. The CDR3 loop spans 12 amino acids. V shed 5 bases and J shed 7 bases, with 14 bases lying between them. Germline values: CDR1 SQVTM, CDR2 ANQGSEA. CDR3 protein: CSVWEGKSGYTF. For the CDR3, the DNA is TGCAGCGTTTGGGAGGGAAAGTCTGGCTACACCTTC.

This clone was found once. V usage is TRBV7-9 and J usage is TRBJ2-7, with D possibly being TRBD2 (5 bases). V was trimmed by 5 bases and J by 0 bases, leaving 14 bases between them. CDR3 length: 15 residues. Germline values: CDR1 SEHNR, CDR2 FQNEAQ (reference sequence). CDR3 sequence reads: CASSPLGSSSYEQYV. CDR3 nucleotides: TGTGCCAGCAGCCCCCTAGGGAGCAGCTCCTACGAGCAGTACGTC.

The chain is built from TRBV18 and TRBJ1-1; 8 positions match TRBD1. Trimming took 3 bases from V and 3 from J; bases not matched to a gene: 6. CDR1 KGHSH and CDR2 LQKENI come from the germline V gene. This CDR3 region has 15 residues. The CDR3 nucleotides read TGTGCCAGCTCACCGGACAGGGAGGCGGACACTGAAGCTTTCTTT. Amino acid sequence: CASSPDREADTEAFF.

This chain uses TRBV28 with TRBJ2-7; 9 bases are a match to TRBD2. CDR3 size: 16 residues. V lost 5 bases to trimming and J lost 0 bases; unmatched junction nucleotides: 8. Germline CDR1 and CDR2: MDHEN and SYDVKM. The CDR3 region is CASSQASSGSSYEQYV. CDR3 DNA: TGTGCCAGCAGTCAGGCAAGTAGCGGGAGCTCCTACGAGCAGTACGTC.

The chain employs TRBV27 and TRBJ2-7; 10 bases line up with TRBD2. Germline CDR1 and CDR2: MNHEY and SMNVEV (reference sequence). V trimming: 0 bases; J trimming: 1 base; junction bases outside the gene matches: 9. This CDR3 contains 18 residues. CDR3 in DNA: TGTGCCAGCAGTTTATCGAGCCCCACTAGCGGGACTTCCTACGAGCAGTACTTC. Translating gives CASSLSSPTSGTSYEQYF.

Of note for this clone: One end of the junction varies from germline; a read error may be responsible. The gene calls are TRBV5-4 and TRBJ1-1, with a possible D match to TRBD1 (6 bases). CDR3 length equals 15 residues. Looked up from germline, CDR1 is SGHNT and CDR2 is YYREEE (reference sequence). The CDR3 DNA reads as TGTGCCAGCAGCCCGGGGGGGACATCTGCTCCCCCCCCCTTGTTT. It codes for CASSPGGTSAPPPLF.

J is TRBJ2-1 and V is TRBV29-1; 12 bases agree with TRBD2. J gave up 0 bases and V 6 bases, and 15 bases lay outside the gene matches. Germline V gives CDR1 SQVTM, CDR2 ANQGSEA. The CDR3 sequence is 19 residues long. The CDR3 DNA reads TGCAGCGTCCCCCGGGGGCCCCTAGCGGGGGGGAGCTCCTACAATGAGCAGTTCTTC. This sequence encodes CSVPRGPLAGGSSYNEQFF.

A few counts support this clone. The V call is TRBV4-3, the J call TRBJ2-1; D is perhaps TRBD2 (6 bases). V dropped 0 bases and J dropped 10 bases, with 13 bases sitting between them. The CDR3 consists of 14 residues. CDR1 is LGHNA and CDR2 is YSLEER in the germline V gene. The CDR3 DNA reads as TGCGCCAGCAGCCAAGATTTGTTAGGGAGGGAGCAGTTCTTC. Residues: CASSQDLLGREQFF.

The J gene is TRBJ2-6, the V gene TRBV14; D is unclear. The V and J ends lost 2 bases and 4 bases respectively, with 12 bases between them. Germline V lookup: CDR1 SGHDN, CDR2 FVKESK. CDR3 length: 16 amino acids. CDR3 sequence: CASSQQIFSGANVLTF. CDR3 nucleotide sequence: TGTGCCAGCAGCCAACAGATATTCTCCGGGGCCAACGTCCTGACTTTC.

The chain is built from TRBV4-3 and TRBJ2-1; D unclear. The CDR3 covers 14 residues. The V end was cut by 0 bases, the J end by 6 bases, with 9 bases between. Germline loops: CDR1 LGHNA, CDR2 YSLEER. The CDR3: CASSQDPGGNEQFF. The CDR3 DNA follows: TGCGCCAGCAGCCAAGATCCGGGTGGCAATGAGCAGTTCTTC.

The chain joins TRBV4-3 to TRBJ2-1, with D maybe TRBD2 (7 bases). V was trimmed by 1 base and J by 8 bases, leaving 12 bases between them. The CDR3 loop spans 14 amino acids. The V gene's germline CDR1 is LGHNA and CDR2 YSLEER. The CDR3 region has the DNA TGCGCCAGCAGCCAAGCGGGGGGCGGCTATGAGCAGTTCTTC. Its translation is CASSQAGGGYEQFF.

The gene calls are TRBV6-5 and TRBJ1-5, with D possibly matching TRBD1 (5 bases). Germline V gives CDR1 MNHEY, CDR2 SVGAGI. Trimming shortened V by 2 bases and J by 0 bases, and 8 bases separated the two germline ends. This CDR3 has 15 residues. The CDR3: CASSYRGVSNQPQHF. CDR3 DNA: TGTGCCAGCAGTTACAGGGGTGTTAGCAATCAGCCCCAGCATTTT.

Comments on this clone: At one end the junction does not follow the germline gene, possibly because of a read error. DNA of the CDR3: TGTTCCAGCAGCTTACGAGTAGATACGCAGTATTTT. Translation: CSSSLRVDTQYF. This chain uses TRBV7-9 with TRBJ2-3, with D hard to call. The CDR3 runs to 12 residues. Per germline, CDR1 SEHNR and CDR2 FQNEAQ (reference sequence).

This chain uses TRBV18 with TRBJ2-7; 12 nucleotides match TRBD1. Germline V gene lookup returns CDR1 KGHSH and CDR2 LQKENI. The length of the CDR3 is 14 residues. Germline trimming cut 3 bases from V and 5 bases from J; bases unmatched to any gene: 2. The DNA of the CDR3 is TGTGCCAGCTCACCGGGACAGGGGGCCCACGAGCAGTACTTC. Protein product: CASSPGQGAHEQYF.

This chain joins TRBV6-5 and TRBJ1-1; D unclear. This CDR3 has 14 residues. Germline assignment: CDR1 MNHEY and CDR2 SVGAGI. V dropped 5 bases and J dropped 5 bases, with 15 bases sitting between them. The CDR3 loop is CASSDPSLRTEAFF. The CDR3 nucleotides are TGTGCCAGCAGTGACCCATCATTGAGGACTGAAGCTTTCTTT.

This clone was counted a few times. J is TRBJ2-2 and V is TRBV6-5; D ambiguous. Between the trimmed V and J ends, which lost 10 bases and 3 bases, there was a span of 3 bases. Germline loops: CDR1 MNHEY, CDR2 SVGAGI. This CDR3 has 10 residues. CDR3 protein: CATDTGELFF. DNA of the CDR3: TGTGCCACCGACACCGGGGAGCTGTTTTTT.

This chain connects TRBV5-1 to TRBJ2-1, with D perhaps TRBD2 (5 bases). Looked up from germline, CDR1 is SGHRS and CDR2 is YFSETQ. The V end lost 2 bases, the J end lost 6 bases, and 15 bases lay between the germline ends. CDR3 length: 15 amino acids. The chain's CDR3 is CASSLTTMITNEQFF. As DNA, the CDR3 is TGCGCCAGCAGCTTAACGACTATGATAACCAATGAGCAGTTCTTC. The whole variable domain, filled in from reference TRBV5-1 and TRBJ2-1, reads KAGVTQTPRYLIKTRGQQVTLSCSPISGHRSVSWYQQTPGQGLQFLFEYFSETQRNKGNFPGRFSGRQFSNSRSEMNVSTLELGDSALYLCASSLTTMITNEQFFGPGTRLTVL.

The CDR3 coding sequence is TGCGCCAGCAAGGAAGGGGAAGATCAGCCCCAGCATTTT. This encodes CASKEGEDQPQHF. V gene TRBV5-1 combines with J gene TRBJ1-5, with TRBD1 as a possible D gene (5 bases). CDR1 is SGHRS, CDR2 YFSETQ, per germline. V lost 6 bases to trimming and J lost 5 bases, with 12 bases between them. This CDR3 spans 13 amino acids.

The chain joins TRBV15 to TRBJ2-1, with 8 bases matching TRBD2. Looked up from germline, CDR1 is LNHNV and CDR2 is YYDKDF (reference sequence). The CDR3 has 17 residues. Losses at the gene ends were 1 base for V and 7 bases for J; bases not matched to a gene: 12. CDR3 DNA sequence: TGTGCCACCAGCAGAGGGAGCAGGAGCGGGAGAGGGAATGAGCAGTTCTTC. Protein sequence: CATSRGSRSGRGNEQFF.

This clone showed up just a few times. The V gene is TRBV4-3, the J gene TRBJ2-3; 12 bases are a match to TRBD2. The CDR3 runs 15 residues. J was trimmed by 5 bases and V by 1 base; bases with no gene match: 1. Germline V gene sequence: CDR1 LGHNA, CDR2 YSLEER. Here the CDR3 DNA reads TGCGCCAGCAGCCAAGTACTAGCGGGAGGAGATACGCAGTATTTT. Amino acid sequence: CASSQVLAGGDTQYF.

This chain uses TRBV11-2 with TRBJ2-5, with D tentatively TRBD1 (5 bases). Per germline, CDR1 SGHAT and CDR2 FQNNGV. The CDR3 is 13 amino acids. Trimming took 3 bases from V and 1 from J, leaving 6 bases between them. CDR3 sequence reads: CASSFRVQETQYF. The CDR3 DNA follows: TGTGCCAGCAGCTTCAGGGTCCAAGAGACCCAGTACTTC.

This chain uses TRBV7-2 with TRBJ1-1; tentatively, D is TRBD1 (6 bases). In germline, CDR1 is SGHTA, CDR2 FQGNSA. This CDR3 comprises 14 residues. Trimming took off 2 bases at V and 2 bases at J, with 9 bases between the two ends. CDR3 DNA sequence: TGTGCCAGCAGCTTAAGCAGGGGAAACACTGAAGCTTTCTTT. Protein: CASSLSRGNTEAFF.

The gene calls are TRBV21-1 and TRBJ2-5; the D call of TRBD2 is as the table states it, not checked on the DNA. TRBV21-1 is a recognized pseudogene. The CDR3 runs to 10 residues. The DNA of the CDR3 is TGTGCCAGCAGCACCAATGACTCCTACTTC. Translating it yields CASSTNDSYF.